This T cell receptor (beta chain) comes out of a study of cytomegalovirus exposure and HLA in healthy donors. PCR involved 60 Vbeta and 13 Jbeta primers. Assay: immunoSEQ multiplex PCR; the TCRdb copy retains only in-frame clones and omits some. The table includes more than 90,000 clones, roughly 82% detected once. Notes on the study in general: About 87% or about 30% of the time was how often most TCR beta V segments were productive, according to an earlier analysis.

Note on this clone: Its antigen is still unknown.

The material sequenced was PBMCs. The TCR sequence derives from a human donor in good health.

As DNA, the CDR3 is TGTGCCAGCAGTCGAACCGACACGTACAATGAGCAGTTCTTC. Its protein product is CASSRTDTYNEQFF. The rearrangement links TRBV6-6 to TRBJ2-1; no firm D call. V dropped 5 bases and J dropped 4 bases, with 12 bases sitting between them. There are 14 residues in the CDR3. Germline CDR1 is MNHNY and CDR2 is SVGAGI (reference sequence).